The next 32 T cell receptor beta chains were all read from a single sample in a study of T cells in Graves' hyperthyroidism and ophthalmopathy. Authors of the study amplified TCR beta CDR3 regions from RNA transcripts. TCR CDR3 regions were first amplified by RT-PCR with HTBI primers. TCRdb called the multiplex PCR reads again in MiXCR, with one record for every CDR3 protein. The sample contains over 400,000 distinct CDR3 sequences, 20% to 25% of which appear only once. Specimen: blood. All receptors come from a woman in her 70s with Graves' ophthalmopathy.

This clonotype was found a few times. The gene calls are TRBV12-5 and TRBJ2-4; maybe TRBD2 (5 bases). V lost 3 bases and J lost 4, with 13 bases in between. CDR1 and CDR2 (germline): LGHNT, FRNRAP. CDR3 length: 15 amino acids. The CDR3 nucleotides are TGTGCTAGTGGTTTTTCCAGCGGAGAGAAAAACATTCAGTACTTC. As protein: CASGFSSGEKNIQYF.

This clonotype was seen a few times. The chain employs TRBV2 and TRBJ2-2; 12 bases align to TRBD2. V dropped 6 bases and J dropped 6; count of bases not matched to a gene: 5. The CDR3 length is 15 residues. Germline CDR1 SNHLY, CDR2 FYNNEI. The CDR3, as DNA: TGTGCCAGCAGACCGACTAGCGGGAGCCCCGGGGAGCTGTTTTTT. The encoded protein is CASRPTSGSPGELFF.

This clonotype has just a few counts. The chain couples TRBV24-1 to TRBJ2-1; 9 nucleotides agree with TRBD1. Trimming took 5 bases from V and 6 from J; bases not matched to a gene: 4. Looked up from germline, CDR1 is KGHDR and CDR2 is SFDVKD. The CDR3 spans 14 residues. The CDR3 here is CATSGYRGRNEQFF. CDR3 coding DNA: TGTGCCACCAGTGGCTACAGGGGGCGCAATGAGCAGTTCTTC.

This clonotype was counted many times. The chain employs TRBV12-3 or TRBV12-4 and TRBJ2-5; no clear D gene. The CDR3 has 13 amino acids. V was clipped by 1 base and J by 4 bases, with 7 bases between them. CDR3 protein: CASSLGSLETQYF. DNA for the CDR3: TGTGCCAGCAGTTTAGGGAGTCTAGAGACCCAGTACTTC.

The V call is TRBV19, the J call TRBJ1-1; 11 positions agree with TRBD1. Germline V gene data show CDR1 as LNHDA and CDR2 as SQIVND (reference sequence). Germline trimming cut 7 bases from V and 3 bases from J; bases unmatched to any gene: 7. CDR3 length: 15 amino acids. Written as DNA, the CDR3 is TGTGCCAGTACCCCGGGACAGGGGGTATACACTGAAGCTTTCTTT. It specifies CASTPGQGVYTEAFF.

This clonotype was seen repeatedly, ten times or more. The chain couples TRBV20-1 to TRBJ2-5; TRBD1 agrees at 7 bases. This CDR3 spans 15 amino acids. The V gene end was trimmed by 4 bases and the J gene end by 1 base; junction bases not matched to a gene: 9. Germline CDR1 and CDR2: DFQATT and SNEGSKA (reference sequence). As DNA, the CDR3 is TGCAGTGCTAACGACCTACAGGGGATCCAAGAGACCCAGTACTTC. This gives the protein CSANDLQGIQETQYF.

This clonotype was counted a few times. The chain joins TRBV3-1 to TRBJ2-1, with D possibly TRBD1 on 6 matching bases. Trimming cost V 0 bases and J 7 bases, with 16 bases left between them. The length of the CDR3 is 16 residues. Germline values: CDR1 LGHDT, CDR2 YNNKEL (reference sequence). The CDR3 region has the DNA TGTGCCAGCAGCCAAGAAAGGGGGTGGACGAGGAATGAGCAGTTCTTC. It encodes CASSQERGWTRNEQFF.

The V and J genes are TRBV4-2 and TRBJ2-3; D is possibly TRBD1 (5 bases). V was trimmed by 0 bases and J by 2 bases, leaving 9 bases between them. Germline V CDR1 and CDR2: LGHNA, YNFKEQ. CDR3 size: 15 residues. This CDR3 reads CASSQDRTTTDTQYF. In DNA, the CDR3 is TGTGCCAGCAGCCAAGATCGGACAACCACAGATACGCAGTATTTT.

This clonotype was detected only a few times. The genes are TRBV3-1 and TRBJ2-1; D not certain. Germline V gene sequence: CDR1 LGHDT, CDR2 YNNKEL (reference sequence). V lost 1 base, J lost 7 bases, and 5 bases lay in between. This CDR3 is built from 12 residues. CDR3 in amino acids: CASSQVVNEQFF. CDR3 DNA: TGTGCCAGCAGCCAAGTAGTAAATGAGCAGTTCTTC.

The V gene is TRBV5-6, the J gene TRBJ2-7, with unresolved D. The V gene's germline CDR1 is SGHDT and CDR2 YYEEEE. Trimming left V 7 bases short and J 2 bases short, with 16 bases between. The CDR3 contains 14 residues. The DNA for the CDR3 is TGTGCCAGCCAATTTTTCGGGTCGACCTACGAGCAGTACTTC. It is translated as CASQFFGSTYEQYF.

This clonotype was seen repeatedly, ten times or more. The V and J genes are TRBV7-2 and TRBJ2-7, with 7 nucleotides matching TRBD2. In germline, CDR1 is SGHTA, CDR2 FQGNSA. J gave up 5 bases and V 0 bases, and 7 bases lay outside the gene matches. There are 15 residues in the CDR3. CDR3 residues: CASSLAGGLVHEQYF. The CDR3 DNA reads TGTGCCAGCAGCTTAGCAGGAGGACTAGTTCACGAGCAGTACTTC.

The chain recombines TRBV7-9 with TRBJ2-1, with D perhaps matching TRBD1 or TRBD2 (6 bases each). V lost 4 bases and J lost 9, with 22 bases in between. This CDR3 has 16 residues. CDR1 and CDR2 from the germline V gene are SEHNR and FQNEAQ (reference sequence). The CDR3 reads CASSSLTRPGASEQFF. CDR3 bases: TGTGCCAGCAGCTCACTTACTCGGCCGGGGGCCAGTGAGCAGTTCTTC.

This clonotype was seen a handful of times. CDR3 DNA sequence: TGTGCCAGCAGCTTCGGGCAGCGCACAGATACGCAGTATTTT. As protein: CASSFGQRTDTQYF. The chain couples TRBV7-3 to TRBJ2-3, with D uncertain. The germline V and J ends were trimmed by 3 bases and 1 base, with 8 bases remaining between them. There are 14 residues in the CDR3. Germline CDR1 reads SGHTA; CDR2 reads FQGTGA.

This chain uses TRBV12-3 or TRBV12-4 with TRBJ2-7, with 7 bases aligning to TRBD2. This CDR3 spans 14 amino acids. V trimming: 2 bases; J trimming: 5 bases; junction bases outside the gene matches: 6. The CDR3 loop is CASSLRGVLNEQYF. CDR3 nucleotide sequence: TGTGCCAGCAGTTTACGGGGGGTTCTGAACGAGCAGTACTTC.

J is TRBJ2-7 and V is TRBV11-2; 7 nucleotides agree with TRBD1. The CDR3 runs to 16 residues. CDR1 and CDR2 (germline): SGHAT, FQNNGV. The V segment lost 5 bases and the J segment 0 bases; nucleotides outside the gene matches: 10. Written as DNA, the CDR3 is TGTGCCAGCAGCCCCCCCGACAGGGTGGGCTCCTACGAGCAGTACTTC. Its translation is CASSPPDRVGSYEQYF. The variable domain in full, with the rest retrieved from reference TRBV11-2 and TRBJ2-7, is EAGVAQSPRYKIIEKRQSVAFWCNPISGHATLYWYQQILGQGPKLLIQFQNNGVVDDSQLPKDRFSAERLKGVDSTLKIQPAKLEDSAVYLCASSPPDRVGSYEQYFGPGTRLTVT.

In this sample, this clonotype turned up many times. This chain joins TRBV6-5 and TRBJ1-5; no definite D call. This CDR3 is 14 amino acids long. The V gene's germline CDR1 is MNHEY and CDR2 SVGAGI. Trimming pared 0 bases from V and 3 bases from J, leaving 6 bases between. The CDR3 nucleotides read TGTGCCAGCAGTTACTCGAGTGCCAATCAGCCCCAGCATTTT. Its protein product is CASSYSSANQPQHF.

The CDR3 nucleotides are TGTGCCAGCAGCTACGAAACAGGGAGGGAAAAACTGTTTTTT. Residues: CASSYETGREKLFF. V usage is TRBV7-2 and J usage is TRBJ1-4, with D perhaps matching TRBD1 (6 bases). The V end lost 4 bases, the J end lost 8 bases, and 14 bases lay between the germline ends. This CDR3 contains 14 residues. Per germline, CDR1 SGHTA and CDR2 FQGNSA.

This clonotype was counted only a few times. The CDR3, as DNA: TGCAGTGCCCAGTTAAGTAGTAATGAAAAACTGTTTTTT. This gives the protein CSAQLSSNEKLFF. The chain links TRBV20-1 to TRBJ1-4; the D is unclear. CDR3 length: 13 residues. Looked up from germline, CDR1 is DFQATT and CDR2 is SNEGSKA (reference sequence). V was cut by 6 bases and J by 4 bases, with 12 bases left in between.

This clonotype showed up many times. The V and J genes are TRBV11-2 and TRBJ2-1; D might be TRBD1 or TRBD2, each matching 5 bases. CDR1 SGHAT and CDR2 FQNNGV come from the germline V gene. V was pared by 5 bases and J by 6 bases, with 23 bases between. The CDR3 covers 17 residues. Written as DNA, the CDR3 is TGTGCCAGCAGCCCCCCCTTCGGGGCGGTGAAATCCAATGAGCAGTTCTTC. It codes for CASSPPFGAVKSNEQFF.

The rearrangement links TRBV5-1 to TRBJ2-3; 7 nucleotides line up with TRBD2. From germline, CDR1 is SGHRS and CDR2 YFSETQ. V dropped 7 bases and J dropped 1; count of bases not matched to a gene: 9. This CDR3 has 15 residues. The CDR3 DNA reads as TGCGCCAGCCGTGGGGGGGTGGGACGCACAGATACGCAGTATTTT. This encodes CASRGGVGRTDTQYF.

The J gene is TRBJ2-5, the V gene TRBV27; D unresolved. The CDR3 covers 12 residues. Deletions cut 8 bases from V and 9 bases from J, with 16 bases between. Germline V lookup: CDR1 MNHEY, CDR2 SMNVEV (reference sequence). Written as DNA, the CDR3 is TGTGCCAGCGCATCCCTCCATGGGGCCCAGTACTTC. Translating it yields CASASLHGAQYF.

This clonotype was detected a few times. This chain joins TRBV29-1 and TRBJ2-3; a possible D gene is TRBD2 (6 bases). Germline CDR1 is SQVTM and CDR2 is ANQGSEA. This CDR3 spans 12 amino acids. V lost 6 bases and J 4 bases, leaving 11 bases between the germline ends. In nucleotides, the CDR3 is TGCAGCGTGGAGGGGCTCGCAGATACGCAGTATTTT. Protein: CSVEGLADTQYF.

This clonotype was found many times. The rearrangement links TRBV6-1 to TRBJ1-1, with D hard to call. Germline V gene sequence: CDR1 MNHNS, CDR2 SASEGT. Deletions cut 5 bases from V and 2 bases from J, with 9 bases between. The CDR3 consists of 13 residues. The chain's CDR3 is CASSYGINTEAFF. DNA for the CDR3: TGTGCCAGCAGTTATGGGATAAACACTGAAGCTTTCTTT.

This clonotype has a count of ten or more. The V call is TRBV28, the J call TRBJ2-4; TRBD1 matches 9 bases. V was clipped by 5 bases and J by 6 bases; unmatched bases: 8. Germline assignment: CDR1 MDHEN and CDR2 SYDVKM. CDR3 size: 15 residues. The CDR3 coding sequence is TGTGCCAGCAGTAAACGTCCGGGACAGGGAAACATTCAGTACTTC. This encodes CASSKRPGQGNIQYF.

In DNA, the CDR3 is TGTGCCAGCAGCCAATCTCGGGGAGCCCAGCCCCAGCATTTT. Translation gives CASSQSRGAQPQHF. This chain links TRBV3-1 with TRBJ1-5, with D uncertain. V lost 2 bases, J lost 7 bases, and 12 bases lay in between. The CDR3 length is 14 residues. The germline V gene encodes CDR1 LGHDT and CDR2 YNNKEL (reference sequence).

The CDR3 here is CASSQGISRGALTNEKLFF. CDR3 coding DNA: TGCGCCAGCAGCCAAGGCATCTCACGCGGAGCTCTAACTAATGAAAAACTGTTTTTT. The V call is TRBV4-3, the J call TRBJ1-4; the D is unclear. The ends were cut back, 1 base at V and 1 base at J, with 19 bases in the middle. This CDR3 region has 19 residues. CDR1 is LGHNA, CDR2 YSLEER, per germline.

This clonotype occurred many times. DNA for the CDR3: TGTGCCAGCACCCCCGGAGGGTCCTATGGCTACACCTTC. The encoded protein is CASTPGGSYGYTF. The chain couples TRBV28 to TRBJ1-2; the D is unclear. The ends were cut back, 7 bases at V and 4 bases at J, with 13 bases in the middle. The CDR3 is 13 residues long. Germline-derived CDR1 and CDR2 are MDHEN and SYDVKM.

The V gene is TRBV7-3, the J gene TRBJ2-2; 10 nucleotides align to TRBD1. The CDR3 is 14 residues long. Germline-derived CDR1 and CDR2 are SGHTA and FQGTGA. Germline trimming cut 3 bases from V and 6 bases from J; bases unmatched to any gene: 1. In DNA form, the CDR3 reads TGTGCCAGCAGCTTGACAGGGGGCCCCGGGGAGCTGTTTTTT. Translating gives CASSLTGGPGELFF.

The chain combines TRBV19 with TRBJ1-5; D may be TRBD1 (5 bases). CDR3 length equals 18 residues. Germline V lookup: CDR1 LNHDA, CDR2 SQIVND (reference sequence). V was pared by 8 bases and J by 0 bases, with 23 bases between. The CDR3: CASLDRKNQGSSNQPQHF. The CDR3 region has the DNA TGTGCCAGTCTCGATCGAAAGAACCAGGGAAGTAGCAATCAGCCCCAGCATTTT. Variable domain in full (rest from reference TRBV19 and TRBJ1-5): DGGITQSPKYLFRKEGQNVTLSCEQNLNHDAMYWYRQDPGQGLRLIYYSQIVNDFQKGDIAEGYSVSREKKESFPLTVTSAQKNPTAFYLCASLDRKNQGSSNQPQHFGDGTRLSIL.

In this sample, this clonotype turned up many times. The V call is TRBV28, the J call TRBJ2-2, with D tentatively TRBD2 (5 bases). The CDR3 has 17 residues. Trimming stripped 5 bases from V and 1 base from J, with 17 bases between. Germline V gene data show CDR1 as MDHEN and CDR2 as SYDVKM. Here the CDR3 reads CASSPNGVAKNTGELFF. In nucleotides, the CDR3 is TGTGCCAGCAGTCCTAACGGAGTAGCGAAGAACACCGGGGAGCTGTTTTTT.

The rearrangement uses TRBV6-1 and TRBJ1-1; maybe TRBD1 (6 bases). The length of the CDR3 is 15 residues. V was clipped by 5 bases and J by 1 base, with 14 bases between them. Germline V gives CDR1 MNHNS, CDR2 SASEGT. The CDR3 coding sequence is TGTGCCAGCAGTCAAGGGGGGCCGCCGAACACTGAAGCTTTCTTT. Translating it yields CASSQGGPPNTEAFF.

The genes are TRBV2 and TRBJ1-5, with D possibly matching TRBD1 (5 bases). V lost 5 bases, J lost 9 bases, and 17 bases lay in between. This CDR3 has 14 residues. CDR1 is SNHLY and CDR2 is FYNNEI in the germline V gene. CDR3 protein: CASSFRLGPGPQHF. The CDR3 nucleotides read TGTGCCAGCAGTTTCCGTTTGGGGCCAGGGCCCCAGCATTTT.